Below, 27 T cell receptor beta chains from the same sample are listed, as sequenced in a study of cytomegalovirus exposure and HLA in healthy donors. PCR employed 60 Vbeta and 13 Jbeta primers. Data came from immunoSEQ multiplex PCR; TCRdb stores just in-frame clones and leaves some out. The sample carries 100,000 or so clones, roughly 81% recorded once. Source material: PBMCs. The source is a man between 35 and 55 years old in good health and CMV-seronegative.

This sequence joins TRBV5-1 and TRBJ2-7; 9 bases line up with TRBD1. Trimming removed 6 bases from V and 4 bases from J; junction bases left unmatched: 8. CDR1 and CDR2 (germline): SGHRS, YFSETQ. The CDR3 has 14 residues. The CDR3 sequence: CASTSGQGSYEQYF. The CDR3 nucleotides are TGCGCCAGCACCTCCGGACAGGGGAGTTACGAGCAGTACTTC.

This clone was detected only a few times. The chain employs TRBV5-5 and TRBJ1-6, with 9 positions matching TRBD1. Germline trimming cut 2 bases from V and 8 bases from J; bases unmatched to any gene: 2. Germline CDR1 is SGHKS and CDR2 is YYEKEE (reference sequence). The CDR3 extends over 14 amino acids. The DNA of the CDR3 is TGTGCCAGCAGCTTTGGACAGGGGTATTCACCCCTCCACTTT. Protein product: CASSFGQGYSPLHF.

The chain links TRBV7-2 to TRBJ1-5; D unresolved. This CDR3 region has 13 residues. Trimming stripped 3 bases from V and 3 bases from J, with 6 bases between. CDR1 SGHTA and CDR2 FQGNSA come from the germline V gene. This chain's CDR3 is CASSLIDNQPQHF. CDR3 nucleotide sequence: TGTGCCAGCAGCTTGATAGACAATCAGCCCCAGCATTTT. The full variable domain, completed using reference TRBV7-2 and TRBJ1-5, is GAGVSQSPSNKVTEKGKDVELRCDPISGHTALYWYRQSLGQGLEFLIYFQGNSAPDKSGLPSDRFSAERTGGSVSTLTIQRTQQEDSAVYLCASSLIDNQPQHFGDGTRLSIL.

The gene calls are TRBV5-1 and TRBJ2-2, with a weak D call TRBD1 (6 bases). There are 15 residues in the CDR3. Trimming left V 0 bases short and J 2 bases short, with 8 bases between. Germline values: CDR1 SGHRS, CDR2 YFSETQ. The CDR3 region has the DNA TGCGCCAGCAGCTTGGAGGGACAAAACACCGGGGAGCTGTTTTTT. Its translation is CASSLEGQNTGELFF.

This rearrangement joins TRBV9 to TRBJ1-1, with 10 bases aligning to TRBD1. The V gene's germline CDR1 is SGDLS and CDR2 YYNGEE. V lost 3 bases and J lost 2; bases outside the gene matches: 4. The CDR3 sequence is 15 residues long. The CDR3 DNA follows: TGTGCCAGCAGCGACGGACAGGGGGATAACACTGAAGCTTTCTTT. Translating gives CASSDGQGDNTEAFF.

The chain has TRBV6-6 and TRBJ2-5; 8 bases match TRBD1. The germline V gene has CDR1 MNHNY and CDR2 SVGAGI (reference sequence). Trimming took 6 bases from V and 2 from J; bases not matched to a gene: 5. The CDR3 totals 14 residues. The DNA for the CDR3 is TGTGCCAGCAGAGGACAGGGCTGGCAAGAGACCCAGTACTTC. Its protein is CASRGQGWQETQYF.

The chain has TRBV5-1 and TRBJ2-7, with 9 bases identical to TRBD1. Trimming at V came to 1 base and at J to 4 bases, leaving 3 bases not matched to a gene. The CDR3 is 14 residues long. The germline gives CDR1 SGHRS, CDR2 YFSETQ. The CDR3: CASSLTGQGYEQYF. DNA of the CDR3: TGCGCCAGCAGCTTGACGGGACAGGGTTACGAGCAGTACTTC.

This chain uses TRBV7-2 with TRBJ2-7, with 7 bases that match TRBD1. The germline V gene has CDR1 SGHTA and CDR2 FQGNSA. CDR3 size: 12 residues. Unmatched junction bases numbered 0, after V lost 0 bases and J lost 7 bases. CDR3 protein: CASSLATGEQYF. CDR3 in DNA: TGTGCCAGCAGCTTAGCGACAGGGGAGCAGTACTTC.

There are a few counts of this clone. The chain joins TRBV6-5 to TRBJ1-2; D remains ambiguous. CDR1 and CDR2 (germline): MNHEY, SVGAGI. The CDR3 covers 14 residues. V lost 7 bases to trimming and J lost 8 bases, with 20 bases between them. CDR3 in DNA: TGTGCCAGCAAGCAGCCGGGTCCGACTGGCGGCTACACCTTC. It codes for CASKQPGPTGGYTF.

This clone has ten or more counts. Other DNA sequences from this sample encode an identical CDR3 as well. The chain combines TRBV6-5 with TRBJ1-3; D unclear. The CDR3 is 14 amino acids. Germline assignment: CDR1 MNHEY and CDR2 SVGAGI. Trimming shortened V by 5 bases and J by 0 bases, and 8 bases separated the two germline ends. This CDR3 is CASSRTFSGNTIYF. Written as DNA, the CDR3 is TGTGCCAGCAGTCGGACTTTCTCTGGAAACACCATATATTTT.

The chain uses TRBV5-1 and TRBJ2-5, with D possibly matching TRBD1 (5 bases). The length of the CDR3 is 16 residues. V lost 3 bases, J lost 1 base, and 16 bases lay in between. Germline loops: CDR1 SGHRS, CDR2 YFSETQ. The CDR3 nucleotides read TGCGCCAGCAGCTGGTCCCCCGACAGTTCCCAAGAGACCCAGTACTTC. This translates into CASSWSPDSSQETQYF. The full variable domain, its missing parts supplied by reference TRBV5-1 and TRBJ2-5, is KAGVTQTPRYLIKTRGQQVTLSCSPISGHRSVSWYQQTPGQGLQFLFEYFSETQRNKGNFPGRFSGRQFSNSRSEMNVSTLELGDSALYLCASSWSPDSSQETQYFGPGTRLLVL.

The chain joins TRBV18 to TRBJ1-3, with 7 bases identical to TRBD1. CDR3 length equals 16 residues. Germline loops: CDR1 KGHSH, CDR2 LQKENI. The trim removed 1 base at V and 0 bases at J, leaving 3 bases unmatched. This CDR3 reads CASSPLQGSSGNTIYF. DNA of the CDR3: TGTGCCAGCTCACCACTACAGGGGTCCTCTGGAAACACCATATATTTT.

The genes are TRBV5-1 and TRBJ2-7, with 8 positions matching TRBD1. V gave up 1 base and J gave up 3 bases; unmatched junction bases: 6. Germline V lookup: CDR1 SGHRS, CDR2 YFSETQ. The CDR3 runs 15 residues. The CDR3 loop is CASSLTTGDFYEQYF. The CDR3 DNA follows: TGCGCCAGCAGCTTGACGACAGGGGACTTCTACGAGCAGTACTTC.

This chain links TRBV6-1 with TRBJ2-5; TRBD2 might be the D (7 bases). This CDR3 spans 15 amino acids. Germline loops: CDR1 MNHNS, CDR2 SASEGT. V was shortened by 6 bases and J by 1 base, with 15 bases between the two germline ends. The CDR3 nucleotides are TGTGCCAGCAGGGTGGAGAGGGGGGGCCAAGAGACCCAGTACTTC. This encodes CASRVERGGQETQYF.

The chain couples TRBV6-5 to TRBJ2-1; TRBD1 aligns across 7 bases. V was pared by 0 bases and J by 2 bases, with 1 base of the junction left unmatched. Germline lookup yields CDR1 MNHEY and CDR2 SVGAGI. The CDR3 has 15 amino acids. The CDR3 spells CASSYSGQAYNEQFF. CDR3 coding DNA: TGTGCCAGCAGTTACTCTGGACAGGCCTACAATGAGCAGTTCTTC.

V usage is TRBV5-5 and J usage is TRBJ2-7; 7 bases match TRBD1. This CDR3 is 16 amino acids long. The V segment lost 2 bases and the J segment 5 bases; nucleotides outside the gene matches: 13. Germline CDR1 is SGHKS and CDR2 is YYEKEE (reference sequence). CDR3 protein: CASSLGRQGRIHEQYF. The CDR3 DNA reads as TGTGCCAGCAGCTTAGGAAGACAGGGAAGGATCCACGAGCAGTACTTC. The whole variable domain, filled in from reference TRBV5-5 and TRBJ2-7, reads DAGVTQSPTHLIKTRGQQVTLRCSPISGHKSVSWYQQVLGQGPQFIFQYYEKEERGRGNFPDRFSARQFPNYSSELNVNALLLGDSALYLCASSLGRQGRIHEQYFGPGTRLTVT.

A word on this clone: The junction differs from germline at one of its ends, possibly a read error. V is TRBV18 and J is TRBJ2-5; 7 positions agree with TRBD2. This CDR3 contains 15 residues. The germline V gene has CDR1 KGHSH and CDR2 LQKENI. The CDR3 loop is CANSPASGMQETQYF. For the CDR3, the DNA is TGTGCCAACTCACCTGCTAGCGGAATGCAAGAGACCCAGTACTTC. Based on the CDR3 plus reference TRBV18 and TRBJ2-5, the full variable domain is NAGVMQNPRHLVRRRGQEARLRCSPMKGHSHVYWYRQLPEEGLKFMVYLQKENIIDESGMPKERFSAEFPKEGPSILRIQQVVRGDSAAYFCANSPASGMQETQYFGPGTRLLVL.

This clone has only one observation. The gene calls are TRBV5-4 and TRBJ1-2, with D unclear. The CDR3 length is 13 residues. Per the germline V gene, CDR1 is SGHNT and CDR2 is YYREEE (reference sequence). V lost 0 bases and J lost 7, with 10 bases in between. CDR3: CASSLARLGGYTF. Here the CDR3 DNA reads TGTGCCAGCAGCTTGGCCAGGCTCGGTGGCTACACCTTC. The full variable domain, in which reference TRBV5-4 and TRBJ1-2 provide the parts outside the CDR3, is ETGVTQSPTHLIKTRGQQVTLRCSSQSGHNTVSWYQQALGQGPQFIFQYYREEENGRGNFPPRFSGLQFPNYSSELNVNALELDDSALYLCASSLARLGGYTFGSGTRLTVV.

This rearrangement joins TRBV4-1 to TRBJ1-6, with TRBD1 as a possible D gene (6 bases). This CDR3 comprises 18 residues. The V end was cut by 1 base, the J end by 5 bases, with 18 bases between. Germline V CDR1 and CDR2: MGHRA, YSYEKL. The CDR3 DNA sequence: TGCGCCAGCAGCCAAGCTCCCGACAGGTCCCGACATAATTCACCCCTCCACTTT. As protein: CASSQAPDRSRHNSPLHF.

V gene TRBV4-2 combines with J gene TRBJ1-4; 9 bases fit TRBD1. Losses at the gene ends were 1 base for V and 7 bases for J; bases not matched to a gene: 7. The CDR3 is 16 amino acids. Germline V gene lookup returns CDR1 LGHNA and CDR2 YNFKEQ. This CDR3 reads CASSQGHRGRGEKLFF. The CDR3 DNA follows: TGTGCCAGCAGCCAAGGGCACAGGGGGCGGGGTGAAAAACTGTTTTTT.

V gene TRBV28 combines with J gene TRBJ2-3, with 9 nucleotides matching TRBD2. Germline V gene sequence: CDR1 MDHEN, CDR2 SYDVKM. The V and J ends lost 7 bases and 4 bases, in that order; junction bases with no gene match: 6. The CDR3 has 14 amino acids. The CDR3 spells CASNGGGAADTQYF. The CDR3, as DNA: TGTGCCAGCAATGGCGGGGGGGCCGCAGATACGCAGTATTTT.

V gene TRBV27 combines with J gene TRBJ1-2; D is unresolved. Trimming took off 0 bases at V and 6 bases at J, with 14 bases between the two ends. The CDR3 consists of 15 residues. CDR1 MNHEY and CDR2 SMNVEV come from the germline V gene (reference sequence). The CDR3 here is CASSLSPGRINGYTF. As DNA, the CDR3 is TGTGCCAGCAGTTTATCCCCAGGAAGAATTAATGGCTACACCTTC.

The J gene is TRBJ2-7, the V gene TRBV7-6, with 7 bases that match TRBD1. This CDR3 is built from 17 residues. The ends lost 1 base at V and 5 bases at J; junction bases unmatched: 14. Germline lookup yields CDR1 SGHVS and CDR2 FNYEAQ. The CDR3 bases are TGTGCCAGCAGCTTAGATACAAGGGACAGCCTAAAGCACGAGCAGTACTTC. This sequence encodes CASSLDTRDSLKHEQYF.

This chain connects TRBV6-4 to TRBJ1-1; 7 positions match TRBD1. Germline V lookup: CDR1 MRHNA, CDR2 SNTAGT. The CDR3 spans 15 residues. With 4 bases clipped from V and 4 bases from J, the junction kept 9 bases outside the gene matches. The CDR3: CASSATTGRPTEAFF. CDR3 DNA: TGTGCCAGCAGTGCTACGACAGGGCGGCCCACTGAAGCTTTCTTT.

In its sample, this clone was seen a few times. J is TRBJ2-3 and V is TRBV5-1; 11 nucleotides agree with TRBD2. The CDR3 is made up of 14 amino acids. Germline CDR1 and CDR2: SGHRS and YFSETQ. V was pared by 7 bases and J by 4 bases, with 5 bases of the junction left unmatched. This CDR3 reads CASRLAGQADTQYF. The CDR3 DNA reads TGCGCCAGCCGACTAGCGGGGCAGGCAGATACGCAGTATTTT. Complete variable domain (other parts from reference TRBV5-1 and TRBJ2-3): KAGVTQTPRYLIKTRGQQVTLSCSPISGHRSVSWYQQTPGQGLQFLFEYFSETQRNKGNFPGRFSGRQFSNSRSEMNVSTLELGDSALYLCASRLAGQADTQYFGPGTRLTVL.

V is TRBV28 and J is TRBJ1-5; 9 positions match TRBD1. This CDR3 is built from 15 residues. Trimming took 3 bases from V and 6 from J; bases not matched to a gene: 6. Germline-derived CDR1 and CDR2 are MDHEN and SYDVKM. CDR3 coding DNA: TGTGCCAGCAGTTTTTCAGGACAGGGGATTCAGCCCCAGCATTTT. This encodes CASSFSGQGIQPQHF. The full variable domain, with the rest looked up from reference TRBV28 and TRBJ1-5, is DVKVTQSSRYLVKRTGEKVFLECVQDMDHENMFWYRQDPGLGLRLIYFSYDVKMKEKGDIPEGYSVSREKKERFSLILESASTNQTSMYLCASSFSGQGIQPQHFGDGTRLSIL.

This chain connects TRBV29-1 to TRBJ1-5; D remains unclear. Germline-derived CDR1 and CDR2 are SQVTM and ANQGSEA. Deletions cut 3 bases from V and 2 bases from J, with 11 bases between. CDR3 length equals 14 residues. DNA for the CDR3: TGCAGCGTTGACGAGGGTGGAGGCAATCAGCCCCAGCATTTT. Translation: CSVDEGGGNQPQHF.